What follows are 21 T cell receptor beta chains derived from one specimen sequenced in a study of cytomegalovirus exposure and HLA in healthy donors. Produced via immunoSEQ multiplex PCR; TCRdb's table is partial and in-frame only. Here the sample spans over 120,000 clones, around 90% being singletons. The sequencing sample was made of PBMCs. These receptors all come from a man aged 18 to 35 in good health and CMV-seropositive.

V gene TRBV5-1 combines with J gene TRBJ1-2, with 8 bases fitting TRBD1. V dropped 4 bases and J dropped 3; count of bases not matched to a gene: 8. The CDR3 has 15 amino acids. CDR1 SGHRS and CDR2 YFSETQ come from the germline V gene. The CDR3 spells CASSPGQGSYYGYTF. DNA of the CDR3: TGCGCCAGCAGCCCCGGACAGGGATCTTACTATGGCTACACCTTC.

DNA of the CDR3: TGTGCCAGCAGCTTTGCCCCAGGGGCAGGGAACACTGAAGCTTTCTTT. It codes for CASSFAPGAGNTEAFF. This chain uses TRBV5-5 with TRBJ1-1; TRBD1 might be the D (6 bases). V was trimmed by 2 bases and J by 1 base, leaving 15 bases between them. The CDR3 spans 16 residues. CDR1 is SGHKS and CDR2 is YYEKEE in the germline V gene (reference sequence).

This sequence joins TRBV5-1 and TRBJ1-2, with 7 positions matching TRBD1. The germline V gene has CDR1 SGHRS and CDR2 YFSETQ. Unmatched junction bases numbered 11, after V lost 4 bases and J lost 5 bases. This CDR3 is built from 15 residues. DNA of the CDR3: TGCGCCAGCAGCAAAGCCGCCGGGACAGAGTATGGCTACACCTTC. Residues: CASSKAAGTEYGYTF.

This clone was seen a single time. V is TRBV7-2 and J is TRBJ2-7, with D tentatively TRBD1 (5 bases). Germline values: CDR1 SGHTA, CDR2 FQGNSA. The CDR3 spans 14 residues. Trimming took off 1 base at V and 3 bases at J, with 10 bases between the two ends. The CDR3 protein is CASSLDGRDYEQYF. DNA for the CDR3: TGTGCCAGCAGCTTAGATGGCAGGGACTACGAGCAGTACTTC.

The chain has TRBV11-2 and TRBJ2-1; the match to TRBD2 covers 9 bases. The CDR3 runs to 14 residues. Germline V gene sequence: CDR1 SGHAT, CDR2 FQNNGV. J was trimmed by 14 bases and V by 5 bases; bases with no gene match: 13. CDR3 nucleotides: TGTGCCAGCAGCCCAAGCGGGGGGTATGGTAGGGAGTTCTTC. Its protein is CASSPSGGYGREFF.

The V call is TRBV9, the J call TRBJ2-7; maybe TRBD2 (5 bases). The CDR3 sequence is 15 residues long. V lost 2 bases to trimming and J lost 0 bases, with 12 bases between them. CDR1 and CDR2 from the germline V gene are SGDLS and YYNGEE. The CDR3 loop is CASSVSGEHSYEQYF. The CDR3 nucleotides are TGTGCCAGCAGCGTCTCCGGGGAGCACTCCTACGAGCAGTACTTC. The full variable domain, in which reference TRBV9 and TRBJ2-7 provide the parts outside the CDR3, is DSGVTQTPKHLITATGQRVTLRCSPRSGDLSVYWYQQSLDQGLQFLIQYYNGEERAKGNILERFSAQQFPDLHSELNLSSLELGDSALYFCASSVSGEHSYEQYFGPGTRLTVT.

The table lists this clone with a few counts. CDR3 in amino acids: CATSRDFTDTQYF. DNA for the CDR3: TGTGCCACCTCTCGGGACTTCACAGATACGCAGTATTTT. J is TRBJ2-3 and V is TRBV6-4, with D possibly matching TRBD2 (6 bases). Looked up from germline, CDR1 is MRHNA and CDR2 is SNTAGT. Trimming cost V 10 bases and J 2 bases, with 13 bases left between them. The CDR3 sequence is 13 residues long.

This chain connects TRBV23-1 to TRBJ1-5; 12 nucleotides agree with TRBD1. TRBV23-1 is labeled an ORF, and its function is uncertain. There are 15 residues in the CDR3. Trimming took 4 bases from V and 11 from J; bases not matched to a gene: 9. DNA for the CDR3: TGCGCCAGCAGTCTATGGGACAGGGGGCGATTGTCCCAGCATTTT. This translates into CASSLWDRGRLSQHF.

The rearrangement joins TRBV5-1 to TRBJ2-1, with D possibly TRBD2 on 6 matching bases. Trimming removed 2 bases at V and 9 bases at J, with 18 bases between. Germline V lookup: CDR1 SGHRS, CDR2 YFSETQ. The CDR3 extends over 15 amino acids. The CDR3 DNA follows: TGCGCCAGCAGCTTCCGTGTGGAGGGCAGTACTGAGCAGTTCTTC. It is translated as CASSFRVEGSTEQFF.

This clone has just one count. The chain couples TRBV29-1 to TRBJ1-1; D gene unclear. The CDR3 has 11 residues. Germline V gene data show CDR1 as SQVTM and CDR2 as ANQGSEA. Trimming took 6 bases from V and 3 from J, leaving 8 bases between them. CDR3 residues: CSVGVYTEAFF. In DNA, the CDR3 is TGCAGCGTCGGGGTTTACACTGAAGCTTTCTTT.

The V and J genes are TRBV5-4 and TRBJ2-3, with 7 nucleotides matching TRBD1. Unmatched junction bases numbered 5, after V lost 0 bases and J lost 4 bases. Germline V gene data show CDR1 as SGHNT and CDR2 as YYREEE (reference sequence). The CDR3 runs 15 residues. CDR3 residues: CASSLAGTGADTQYF. The CDR3 nucleotides read TGTGCCAGCAGCTTGGCCGGCACAGGGGCAGATACGCAGTATTTT. The full variable domain, in which reference TRBV5-4 and TRBJ2-3 provide the parts outside the CDR3, is ETGVTQSPTHLIKTRGQQVTLRCSSQSGHNTVSWYQQALGQGPQFIFQYYREEENGRGNFPPRFSGLQFPNYSSELNVNALELDDSALYLCASSLAGTGADTQYFGPGTRLTVL.

The chain joins TRBV12-5 to TRBJ2-7; tentatively, D is TRBD1 (5 bases). Trimming took off 4 bases at V and 2 bases at J, with 6 bases between the two ends. The CDR3 runs 12 residues. CDR1 LGHNT and CDR2 FRNRAP come from the germline V gene. CDR3 sequence (DNA): TGTGCTAGTGGTTGGACAACCTACGAGCAGTACTTC. Residues: CASGWTTYEQYF. Looking up the rest from reference TRBV12-5 and TRBJ2-7 gives the full variable domain: DARVTQTPRHKVTEMGQEVTMRCQPILGHNTVFWYRQTMMQGLELLAYFRNRAPLDDSGMPKDRFSAEMPDATLATLKIQPSEPRDSAVYFCASGWTTYEQYFGPGTRLTVT.

This clone has more than one count but fewer than ten. The V gene is TRBV18, the J gene TRBJ1-2; TRBD1 matches at 9 bases. The germline CDR1 and CDR2 sequences are KGHSH and LQKENI. The CDR3 consists of 14 residues. V dropped 6 bases and J dropped 3; count of bases not matched to a gene: 5. The CDR3 sequence is CASSLQGADYGYTF. The CDR3 DNA reads TGTGCCAGCTCTCTACAGGGGGCGGACTATGGCTACACCTTC.

The V and J genes are TRBV27 and TRBJ2-1; D is undetermined. The CDR3 totals 16 residues. The germline V gene has CDR1 MNHEY and CDR2 SMNVEV (reference sequence). Trimming removed 5 bases at V and 0 bases at J, with 14 bases between. The CDR3 sequence is CASSLDSFGSYNEQFF. The DNA of the CDR3 is TGTGCCAGCAGTCTTGACTCTTTTGGCTCCTACAATGAGCAGTTCTTC.

The chain uses TRBV5-5 and TRBJ1-2; TRBD1 is a possible D gene (5 bases). This CDR3 spans 14 amino acids. V was pared by 0 bases and J by 0 bases, with 6 bases between. Per the germline V gene, CDR1 is SGHKS and CDR2 is YYEKEE (reference sequence). In DNA, the CDR3 is TGTGCCAGCAGCTTGGAACAGGCTAACTATGGCTACACCTTC. Protein product: CASSLEQANYGYTF. The variable domain in full, completed from reference TRBV5-5 and TRBJ1-2, reads DAGVTQSPTHLIKTRGQQVTLRCSPISGHKSVSWYQQVLGQGPQFIFQYYEKEERGRGNFPDRFSARQFPNYSSELNVNALLLGDSALYLCASSLEQANYGYTFGSGTRLTVV.

This clone was seen only once. The J gene is TRBJ2-2, the V gene TRBV2; D uncertain. Germline values: CDR1 SNHLY, CDR2 FYNNEI. V gave up 1 base and J gave up 8 bases, with 5 bases separating them. This CDR3 comprises 12 residues. In DNA form, the CDR3 reads TGTGCCAGCAGTGAAGGCAGGGGGGAGCTGTTTTTT. It specifies CASSEGRGELFF. The full variable domain, completed using reference TRBV2 and TRBJ2-2, is EPEVTQTPSHQVTQMGQEVILRCVPISNHLYFYWYRQILGQKVEFLVSFYNNEISEKSEIFDDQFSVERPDGSNFTLKIRSTKLEDSAMYFCASSEGRGELFFGEGSRLTVL.

This clone appeared once. V usage is TRBV7-9 and J usage is TRBJ2-3, with TRBD2 matching over 13 bases. Germline values: CDR1 SEHNR, CDR2 FQNEAQ (reference sequence). V was pared by 1 base and J by 2 bases, with 9 bases of the junction left unmatched. The CDR3 totals 19 residues. The CDR3 here is CASSLDPLTSGRYTDTQYF. CDR3 bases: TGTGCCAGCAGCTTAGACCCCCTGACTAGCGGGAGGTACACAGATACGCAGTATTTT.

This chain connects TRBV6-6 to TRBJ2-3; D possibly corresponds to TRBD2 (6 bases). There are 15 residues in the CDR3. V shed 4 bases and J shed 1 base, with 12 bases lying between them. Germline CDR1 and CDR2: MNHNY and SVGAGI (reference sequence). CDR3 coding DNA: TGTGCCAGCAGTTCCGCGGGGCGACGCACAGATACGCAGTATTTT. Translated, it gives CASSSAGRRTDTQYF.

The gene calls are TRBV28 and TRBJ2-7; a weak D match, TRBD1 (6 bases). V lost 5 bases, J lost 2 bases, and 13 bases lay in between. There are 14 residues in the CDR3. Germline assignment: CDR1 MDHEN and CDR2 SYDVKM. In DNA form, the CDR3 reads TGTGCCAGCAGTCTCCTGGACAGAACCTACGAGCAGTACTTC. It codes for CASSLLDRTYEQYF.

This clone was counted only a few times. This rearrangement joins TRBV7-9 to TRBJ2-7; TRBD2 agrees at 7 bases. V shed 5 bases, J shed 2 bases, and the junction held 6 bases outside the gene matches. The germline V gene has CDR1 SEHNR and CDR2 FQNEAQ (reference sequence). This CDR3 is built from 14 residues. CDR3 region: CASSPSGLTYEQYF. The CDR3 DNA is TGTGCCAGCAGCCCTAGCGGTTTGACCTACGAGCAGTACTTC.

CDR3 residues: CASSLVSGGRGNTIYF. In DNA form, the CDR3 reads TGTGCCAGCAGCTTAGTTAGCGGAGGGCGAGGAAACACCATATATTTT. This chain uses TRBV7-8 with TRBJ1-3; D unresolved. The CDR3 is 16 residues long. The germline gives CDR1 SGHVS, CDR2 FQNEAQ. V lost 1 base and J lost 4, with 14 bases in between.